The 14 T cell receptor beta chains listed next were all sequenced from one sample in a study of control samples from healthy donors and cancer patients (dated by TCRdb to the early 2020s). The library was made by the immunoSEQ multiplex PCR assay. The immuneACCESS repertoire file appears here via TCRdb, limited to in-frame rearrangements. These files lack a portion of the clones; in checked studies, under half of the deficit traces to unresolved V genes, and the cause of the others is not known. The sample contains fewer than 200,000 clones, 93% of them found a single time. Over 3.5% of the sample rests with the top ten. Material: blood. All receptors derive from a woman aged 60-70 years in good health.

This clone has a single count. The chain is built from TRBV30 and TRBJ1-2; the D gene is possibly TRBD1 (5 bases). The CDR3 has 13 amino acids. CDR1 GTSNPN and CDR2 SVGIG come from the germline V gene (reference sequence). V was shortened by 2 bases and J by 8 bases, with 15 bases between the two germline ends. CDR3 region: CAWSPQITGGYTF. DNA of the CDR3: TGTGCCTGGAGTCCCCAAATAACAGGCGGCTACACCTTC.

The V gene is TRBV6-6, the J gene TRBJ2-1; D is uncertain. Trimming took 6 bases from V and 1 from J, leaving 13 bases between them. The CDR3 sequence is 15 residues long. Per the germline V gene, CDR1 is MNHNY and CDR2 is SVGAGI (reference sequence). The CDR3 loop is CASRGMNGSYNEQFF. CDR3 coding DNA: TGTGCCAGCAGGGGGATGAACGGTTCCTACAATGAGCAGTTCTTC.

This clone was observed a few times. The chain combines TRBV2 with TRBJ2-1; TRBD2 aligns across 12 bases. V was pared by 11 bases and J by 9 bases, with 11 bases of the junction left unmatched. Per germline, CDR1 SNHLY and CDR2 FYNNEI. The CDR3 has 14 amino acids. CDR3 bases: TGTGCCGACAAGACTAGCGGGGGATTTATTGAGCAGTTCTTC. It codes for CADKTSGGFIEQFF.

This clone was recorded only once. This rearrangement joins TRBV6-5 to TRBJ1-2; 8 bases fit TRBD1. Germline V gene lookup returns CDR1 MNHEY and CDR2 SVGAGI. This CDR3 contains 15 residues. Losses at the gene ends were 5 bases for V and 8 bases for J; bases not matched to a gene: 13. The CDR3 DNA is TGTGCCAGCAGTCCCAGGACAGGGTCGCTCGAGGGCTACACCTTC. Encoded protein: CASSPRTGSLEGYTF.

This chain joins TRBV6-2 or TRBV6-3 and TRBJ2-1; possibly TRBD1 or TRBD2 for D (5 bases each). Trimming cost V 4 bases and J 1 base, with 17 bases left between them. Germline V CDR1 and CDR2: MNHEY, SVGEGT. This CDR3 contains 17 residues. The CDR3 DNA follows: TGTGCCAGCAGTTCAAACTCCGGGGCTGGGTCCTACAATGAGCAGTTCTTC. Protein product: CASSSNSGAGSYNEQFF.

The CDR3 region has the DNA TGTGCCAGTAGCAGAAACAGGGGCCTCCCCGCAACTAATGAAAAACTGTTTTTT. Translating gives CASSRNRGLPATNEKLFF. The V call is TRBV19, the J call TRBJ1-4; 7 bases align to TRBD1. V gave up 6 bases and J gave up 0 bases; unmatched junction bases: 13. The V gene's germline CDR1 is LNHDA and CDR2 SQIVND (reference sequence). The CDR3 runs to 18 residues.

The chain links TRBV7-2 to TRBJ2-2; 9 bases match TRBD1. The ends lost 4 bases at V and 3 bases at J; junction bases unmatched: 6. The CDR3 runs to 16 residues. The germline CDR1 and CDR2 sequences are SGHTA and FQGNSA. The CDR3, as DNA: TGTGCCAGCAGCTCACCGGGACAGGGACACACCGGGGAGCTGTTTTTT. Amino acids: CASSSPGQGHTGELFF.

The chain uses TRBV4-3 and TRBJ2-3; 8 bases are shared with TRBD2. The ends lost 0 bases at V and 1 base at J; junction bases unmatched: 6. The CDR3 has 17 amino acids. From germline, CDR1 is LGHNA and CDR2 YSLEER. The CDR3 loop reads CASSQDGAGGRTDTQYF. CDR3 bases: TGCGCCAGCAGCCAAGACGGGGCGGGGGGCCGCACAGATACGCAGTATTTT.

CDR3 in amino acids: CASSLAGTGFGYTF. Here the CDR3 DNA reads TGTGCCAGCAGCTTGGCGGGGACAGGGTTCGGCTACACCTTC. The chain joins TRBV5-4 to TRBJ1-2, with TRBD1 matching 9 bases. The CDR3 is 14 amino acids. Germline V gene data show CDR1 as SGHNT and CDR2 as YYREEE (reference sequence). The J segment lost 8 bases and the V segment lost 0 bases, leaving 5 bases of the junction unmatched.

The chain recombines TRBV6-5 with TRBJ1-5; the D gene is possibly TRBD1 (5 bases). Germline V gene lookup returns CDR1 MNHEY and CDR2 SVGAGI. This CDR3 has 13 amino acids. The germline V and J ends were trimmed by 7 bases and 6 bases, with 13 bases remaining between them. The CDR3 is CASTLGRFQPQHF. As DNA, the CDR3 is TGTGCCAGCACACTGGGGCGCTTTCAGCCCCAGCATTTT.

The chain links TRBV7-2 to TRBJ1-1, with D perhaps matching TRBD1 (5 bases). This CDR3 is built from 13 residues. V shed 6 bases and J shed 1 base, with 9 bases lying between them. The germline V gene has CDR1 SGHTA and CDR2 FQGNSA. Written as DNA, the CDR3 is TGTGCCAGCAGAGGGGCAGGGAACACTGAAGCTTTCTTT. Amino acid sequence: CASRGAGNTEAFF.

J is TRBJ1-5 and V is TRBV3-1 (or the pseudogene TRBV3-2), with D hard to call. V dropped 1 base and J dropped 4 bases, with 14 bases sitting between them. The V gene's germline CDR1 is LGHDT and CDR2 YNNKEL (reference sequence). This CDR3 spans 16 amino acids. CDR3 nucleotide sequence: TGTGCCAGCAGCCAAGTATCCGTGAAGGGTAATCAGCCCCAGCATTTT. Protein product: CASSQVSVKGNQPQHF.

This clone was counted a single time. V is TRBV2 and J is TRBJ2-2; a possible D gene is TRBD1 (6 bases). The CDR3 has 15 amino acids. CDR1 and CDR2 (germline): SNHLY, FYNNEI. Trimming stripped 8 bases from V and 1 base from J, with 14 bases between. The CDR3 nucleotides read TGTGCCAGCGGGGGCAGCGCAAGGAACACCGGGGAGCTGTTTTTT. It encodes CASGGSARNTGELFF.

The chain is built from TRBV15 and TRBJ2-1, with D hard to call. V shed 0 bases and J shed 4 bases, with 10 bases lying between them. The CDR3 runs to 15 residues. Germline V gives CDR1 LNHNV, CDR2 YYDKDF (reference sequence). The CDR3 region is CATSRDSTAYNEQFF. The CDR3 DNA reads as TGTGCCACCAGCAGAGATTCTACAGCGTACAATGAGCAGTTCTTC.